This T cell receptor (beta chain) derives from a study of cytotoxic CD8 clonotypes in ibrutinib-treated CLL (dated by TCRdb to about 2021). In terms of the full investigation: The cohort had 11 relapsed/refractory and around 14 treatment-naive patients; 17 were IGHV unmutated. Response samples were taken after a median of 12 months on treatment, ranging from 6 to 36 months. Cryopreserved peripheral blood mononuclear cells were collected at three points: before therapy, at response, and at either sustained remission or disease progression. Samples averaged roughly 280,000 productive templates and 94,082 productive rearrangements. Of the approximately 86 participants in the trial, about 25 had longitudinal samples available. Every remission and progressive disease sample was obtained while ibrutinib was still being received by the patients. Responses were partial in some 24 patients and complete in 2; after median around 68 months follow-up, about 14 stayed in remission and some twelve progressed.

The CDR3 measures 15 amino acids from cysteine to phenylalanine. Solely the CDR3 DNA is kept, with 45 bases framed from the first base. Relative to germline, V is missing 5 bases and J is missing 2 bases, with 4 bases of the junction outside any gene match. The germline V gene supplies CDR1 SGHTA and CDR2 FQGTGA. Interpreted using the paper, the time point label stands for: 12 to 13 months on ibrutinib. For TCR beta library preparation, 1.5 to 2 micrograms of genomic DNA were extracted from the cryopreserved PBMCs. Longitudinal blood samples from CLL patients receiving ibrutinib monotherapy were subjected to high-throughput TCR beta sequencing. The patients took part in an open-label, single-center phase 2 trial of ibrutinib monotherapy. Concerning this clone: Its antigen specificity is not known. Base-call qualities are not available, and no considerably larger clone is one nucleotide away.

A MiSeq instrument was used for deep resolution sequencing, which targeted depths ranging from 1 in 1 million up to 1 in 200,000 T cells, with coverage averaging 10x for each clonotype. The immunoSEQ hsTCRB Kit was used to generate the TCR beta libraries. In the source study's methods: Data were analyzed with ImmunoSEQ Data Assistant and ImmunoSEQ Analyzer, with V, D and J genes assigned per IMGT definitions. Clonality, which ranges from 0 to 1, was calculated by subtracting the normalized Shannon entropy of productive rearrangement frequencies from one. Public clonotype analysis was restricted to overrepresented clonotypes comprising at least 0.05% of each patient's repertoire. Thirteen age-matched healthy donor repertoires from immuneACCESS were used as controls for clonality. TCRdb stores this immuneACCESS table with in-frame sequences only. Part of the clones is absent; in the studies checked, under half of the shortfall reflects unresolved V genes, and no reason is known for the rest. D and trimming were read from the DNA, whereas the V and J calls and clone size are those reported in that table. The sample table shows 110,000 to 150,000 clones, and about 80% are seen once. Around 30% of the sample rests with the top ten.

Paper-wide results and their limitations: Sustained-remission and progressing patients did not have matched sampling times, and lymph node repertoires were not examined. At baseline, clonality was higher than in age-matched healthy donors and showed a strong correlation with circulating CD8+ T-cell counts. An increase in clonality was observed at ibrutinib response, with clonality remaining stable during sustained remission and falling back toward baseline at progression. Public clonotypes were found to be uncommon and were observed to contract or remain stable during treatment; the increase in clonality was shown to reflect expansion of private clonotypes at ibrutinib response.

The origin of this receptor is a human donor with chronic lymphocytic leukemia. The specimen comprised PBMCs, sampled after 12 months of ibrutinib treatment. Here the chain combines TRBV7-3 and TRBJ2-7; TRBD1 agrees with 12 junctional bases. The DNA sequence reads TGTGCCAGCAGCCCCGGGACAGGGGGCCCCTACGAGCAGTACTTC. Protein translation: CASSPGTGGPYEQYF.